This T cell receptor (beta chain) is from a study of blood T cells in healthy people across ages. General study points: Unknown CMV status may confound age-related changes in expanded clones. Significant beta diversity loss was already apparent by age approximately 37, declining roughly linearly.

In the case of this clonotype: Its antigen is unknown.

Each donor had around 9.2 milliliters of peripheral blood drawn. The CDR3 extends over 12 amino acids. Germline CDR1 LGHDT, CDR2 YNNKEL (reference sequence). The V and J ends lost 2 bases and 5 bases respectively, with 6 bases between them. A second PCR of about 7 to 11 cycles used a sample-barcoded 5' primer and a J-beta primer mix. TCRdb called the 5' RACE reads again in MiXCR, with one record for every CDR3 protein. The data show 850,000 to 1,000,000 distinct CDR3 sequences, 45% to 60% seen once. The chain recombines TRBV3-1 with TRBJ1-2, with no clear D. The source is an older woman in good health. The source material was blood. DNA of the CDR3: TGTGCCAGCAGCCAAACCCGATATGGCTACACCTTC. The encoded protein is CASSQTRYGYTF.